These T cell receptor beta chains were read from a single sample in a study of identical twins. A single record per CDR3 protein comes from TCRdb applying MiXCR to the 5' RACE reads. The sample has approximately 620,000 distinct CDR3 sequences, 8.6% seen once. The same specimen was also included in a second study, on yellow fever vaccine responses in identical twins.

Material: PBMCs. Receptor source: a woman younger than 35 in good health. The CDR3 runs from the conserved cysteine through the conserved F or W. The D gene is left open where the match is weak.

J gene: TRBJ1-1; D gene: TRBD1; V gene: TRBV6-5; CDR3 protein: CASSYDRVGTEAFF
J gene: TRBJ2-3; D gene: -; V gene: TRBV27; CDR3 protein: CASTKRSTDTQYF
J gene: TRBJ2-3; D gene: TRBD2; V gene: TRBV2; CDR3 protein: CALGLAGVTDTQYF
J gene: TRBJ2-3; D gene: -; V gene: TRBV29-1; CDR3 protein: CSVATLSSTDTQYF
J gene: TRBJ2-3; D gene: -; V gene: TRBV29-1; CDR3 protein: CSVGQGWRDTQYF
J gene: TRBJ1-1; D gene: -; V gene: TRBV3-1; CDR3 protein: CASSFREVTEAFF
J gene: TRBJ2-1; D gene: TRBD2; V gene: TRBV7-9; CDR3 protein: CASSEIAGDEQFF
J gene: TRBJ1-2; D gene: TRBD1; V gene: TRBV7-4; CDR3 protein: CASSFRDRELANYGYTF
J gene: TRBJ2-3; D gene: TRBD2; V gene: TRBV12-3/TRBV12-4; CDR3 protein: CASSLRSGTADTQYF
J gene: TRBJ1-1; D gene: TRBD1; V gene: TRBV5-1; CDR3 protein: CASSPRTGEDTEAFF
J gene: TRBJ2-1; D gene: -; V gene: TRBV5-6; CDR3 protein: CASSLDVPRFYNEQFF
J gene: TRBJ1-2; D gene: -; V gene: TRBV5-1; CDR3 protein: CASSSGTGNYGYTF
J gene: TRBJ2-3; D gene: TRBD1; V gene: TRBV5-4; CDR3 protein: CASRETGGSDTQYF
J gene: TRBJ2-5; D gene: -; V gene: TRBV6-2/TRBV6-3; CDR3 protein: CASSFIGQSQETQYF
J gene: TRBJ1-4; D gene: -; V gene: TRBV13; CDR3 protein: CASSWTESNEKLFF